This TCR beta chain was recorded in a study of technical replicates of blood from a few donors. Some clones are missing from TCRdb's copy, which holds only in-frame ones; the method was immunoSEQ multiplex PCR. The sample shows about 15,000 clones, 85% to 90% of them seen only once. This clone was found a few times. The CDR3 is 13 amino acids. The V gene's germline CDR1 is LNHDA and CDR2 SQIVND (reference sequence). V lost 6 bases and J lost 3, with 11 bases in between. The genes are TRBV19 and TRBJ1-1; D uncertain. Sequencing was done on a sample of PBMCs. The TCR comes from a human donor in good health. DNA of the CDR3: TGTGCCAGTAGAAAGCAAATGGACACTGAAGCTTTCTTT. Translating gives CASRKQMDTEAFF. Filled out from reference TRBV19 and TRBJ1-1, the complete variable domain reads DGGITQSPKYLFRKEGQNVTLSCEQNLNHDAMYWYRQDPGQGLRLIYYSQIVNDFQKGDIAEGYSVSREKKESFPLTVTSAQKNPTAFYLCASRKQMDTEAFFGQGTRLTVV.